Sequencing of this T cell receptor (beta chain) was carried out in a study of blood T cells in healthy people across ages. A sample-barcoded 5' primer and a J-beta primer mix were used in a second PCR of about 7 to 12 cycles. TCRdb ran MiXCR on the 5' RACE reads and lists one entry per CDR3 protein. This sample has roughly 800,000 distinct CDR3 sequences; approximately 24% occur once, and the top ten carry 2.5% to 3.5%. This CDR3 comprises 15 residues. V was cut by 3 bases and J by 2 bases, with 13 bases left in between. These data were likewise used in another study, on T cells of mothers and their children.

The chain carries TRBV12-3 or TRBV12-4 and TRBJ2-5; D remains ambiguous. The sequence was collected from a boy under 18 in good health. Material: blood. In DNA form, the CDR3 reads TGTGCCAGCAGTTTGGGCCAGAAGGCGCAAGAGACCCAGTACTTC. This codes for CASSLGQKAQETQYF.